The 18 T cell receptor beta chains below all came from one sample that was sequenced in a study of blood T cell repertoires in COVID-19. The method was immunoSEQ multiplex PCR; TCRdb's version includes in-frame clones alone and lacks a portion of them. Of around 380,000 clones in the sample, more than 75% are singletons; the top ten hold around 1.1%. What was sequenced was peripheral blood. The source is a human donor with acute or convalescent COVID-19. The donor label of this sample is uncertain.

Only one count was recorded for this clone. The chain carries TRBV5-1 and TRBJ1-1; 8 positions agree with TRBD1. Germline V gene data show CDR1 as SGHRS and CDR2 as YFSETQ. There are 14 residues in the CDR3. Trimming took 4 bases from V and 3 from J; bases not matched to a gene: 5. CDR3: CASSKGQVDTEAFF. CDR3 DNA sequence: TGCGCCAGCAGCAAGGGACAGGTTGACACTGAAGCTTTCTTT. Full variable domain (missing parts from reference TRBV5-1 and TRBJ1-1): KAGVTQTPRYLIKTRGQQVTLSCSPISGHRSVSWYQQTPGQGLQFLFEYFSETQRNKGNFPGRFSGRQFSNSRSEMNVSTLELGDSALYLCASSKGQVDTEAFFGQGTRLTVV.

The V gene is TRBV5-6, the J gene TRBJ2-1; 7 bases agree with TRBD1. After removal of 1 base from V and 8 bases from J, the junction contained 9 bases not matched to a gene. This CDR3 region has 15 residues. Germline CDR1 SGHDT, CDR2 YYEEEE. CDR3 sequence reads: CASSLTPSTGHEQFF. CDR3 nucleotide sequence: TGTGCCAGCAGCTTGACGCCGTCGACAGGGCATGAGCAGTTCTTC.

This chain uses TRBV2 with TRBJ2-7; D unresolved. The CDR3 has 12 residues. The V end was cut by 5 bases, the J end by 4 bases, with 9 bases between. Germline V gene data show CDR1 as SNHLY and CDR2 as FYNNEI. The CDR3 is CASSTPDYEQYF. CDR3 nucleotide sequence: TGTGCCAGCAGTACCCCAGATTACGAGCAGTACTTC.

The chain is built from TRBV20-1 and TRBJ1-2; D is undetermined. The CDR3 consists of 14 residues. Trimming shortened V by 3 bases and J by 5 bases, and 16 bases separated the two germline ends. CDR1 is DFQATT and CDR2 is SNEGSKA in the germline V gene (reference sequence). The CDR3 nucleotides are TGCAGTGCTAGTTCAATTGGGCCGCGATATGGCTACACCTTC. Protein: CSASSIGPRYGYTF.

The chain employs TRBV5-6 and TRBJ2-5, with TRBD1 identical over 8 bases. Germline loops: CDR1 SGHDT, CDR2 YYEEEE. With V trimmed by 4 bases and J by 1 base, 9 bases remained unmatched. There are 16 residues in the CDR3. The CDR3 region has the DNA TGTGCCAGCAGCCCCAGGACAGGGTTAAGCCAAGAGACCCAGTACTTC. Its translation is CASSPRTGLSQETQYF.

This rearrangement joins TRBV6-1 to TRBJ2-1; D is perhaps TRBD2 (6 bases). Germline-derived CDR1 and CDR2 are MNHNS and SASEGT. The ends were cut back, 3 bases at V and 5 bases at J, with 17 bases in the middle. This CDR3 is built from 16 residues. CDR3 sequence (DNA): TGTGCCAGCAGTGAGTTGATGGGACTTACTAACAATGAGCAGTTCTTC. Encoded protein: CASSELMGLTNNEQFF.

V is TRBV6-2 or TRBV6-3 and J is TRBJ2-1, with 9 nucleotides matching TRBD2. Germline V CDR1 and CDR2: MNHEY, SVGEGT. Trimming cost V 6 bases and J 7 bases; bases outside gene matches: 10. This CDR3 has 15 amino acids. As DNA, the CDR3 is TGTGCCAGCAGCCCCAGGCTAGCGGGGACAAATGAGCAGTTCTTC. It encodes CASSPRLAGTNEQFF.

The gene calls are TRBV30 and TRBJ1-1; the match to TRBD1 covers 7 bases. Germline V gene data show CDR1 as GTSNPN and CDR2 as SVGIG (reference sequence). J lost 2 bases, V lost 3 bases, and 6 bases had no gene match. The CDR3 is made up of 14 amino acids. The CDR3 DNA reads as TGTGCCTGGAGGTCACAGGGGATTAACACTGAAGCTTTCTTT. This sequence encodes CAWRSQGINTEAFF.

The chain combines TRBV19 with TRBJ2-1; tentatively, D is TRBD1 (6 bases). Germline CDR1 and CDR2: LNHDA and SQIVND (reference sequence). This CDR3 is built from 14 residues. V lost 6 bases to trimming and J lost 6 bases, with 15 bases between them. The CDR3 reads CASRPRDNLNEQFF. The CDR3 DNA is TGTGCCAGTAGACCCCGGGACAATCTCAATGAGCAGTTCTTC. The full variable domain, in which reference TRBV19 and TRBJ2-1 provide the parts outside the CDR3, is DGGITQSPKYLFRKEGQNVTLSCEQNLNHDAMYWYRQDPGQGLRLIYYSQIVNDFQKGDIAEGYSVSREKKESFPLTVTSAQKNPTAFYLCASRPRDNLNEQFFGPGTRLTVL.

The chain joins TRBV27 to TRBJ1-1; TRBD1 matches 7 bases. V shed 3 bases and J 6 bases; nucleotides not matched to a gene: 10. This CDR3 has 15 residues. Per the germline V gene, CDR1 is MNHEY and CDR2 is SMNVEV (reference sequence). CDR3 nucleotides: TGTGCCAGCAGTTTCTCCGACAGGGAGGCTCCTGAAGCTTTCTTT. As protein: CASSFSDREAPEAFF.

The V and J genes are TRBV29-1 and TRBJ2-1; 7 bases are a match to TRBD1. The CDR3 has 16 residues. The germline V gene encodes CDR1 SQVTM and CDR2 ANQGSEA. The V segment lost 0 bases and the J segment 4 bases; nucleotides outside the gene matches: 9. CDR3 in DNA: TGCAGCGTTGAAGATGGTAGGACAGGACAGTACAATGAGCAGTTCTTC. Translating it yields CSVEDGRTGQYNEQFF.

This clone was found a few times. The chain uses TRBV18 and TRBJ1-1; D possibly corresponds to TRBD1 (5 bases). In germline, CDR1 is KGHSH, CDR2 LQKENI. Trimming took 6 bases from V and 0 from J, leaving 11 bases between them. The CDR3 is 14 amino acids. The CDR3 DNA reads TGTGCCAGCTCGATGACAGAGTTGAACACTGAAGCTTTCTTT. Protein product: CASSMTELNTEAFF.

The chain links TRBV7-6 to TRBJ1-3, with D perhaps TRBD1 (6 bases). Trimming took off 5 bases at V and 0 bases at J, with 17 bases between the two ends. Germline V gives CDR1 SGHVS, CDR2 FNYEAQ. The CDR3 loop spans 17 amino acids. This CDR3 is CASSPEGGILSGNTIYF. The CDR3 DNA follows: TGTGCCAGCAGCCCCGAGGGGGGGATACTCTCTGGAAACACCATATATTTT.

The chain uses TRBV6-5 and TRBJ1-2; D might be TRBD1 (6 bases). The CDR3 is made up of 13 amino acids. Trimming stripped 3 bases from V and 5 bases from J, with 10 bases between. Germline loops: CDR1 MNHEY, CDR2 SVGAGI. CDR3 nucleotides: TGTGCCAGCAGTTATCGGCAGGGGTATGGCTACACCTTC. Encoded protein: CASSYRQGYGYTF.

The chain employs TRBV5-5 and TRBJ1-2; D gene uncertain. The CDR3 length is 13 residues. The V and J ends lost 0 bases and 2 bases respectively, with 5 bases between them. The germline V gene has CDR1 SGHKS and CDR2 YYEKEE (reference sequence). CDR3 sequence: CASSLVGNYGYTF. The CDR3 DNA reads as TGTGCCAGCAGCTTGGTGGGCAACTATGGCTACACCTTC.

In its sample, this clone was seen a few times. The chain has TRBV18 and TRBJ2-6, with 9 positions matching TRBD1. The CDR3 is 16 residues long. The junction had 3 bases not matched to a gene; V was cut back by 6 bases and J by 0 bases. Looked up from germline, CDR1 is KGHSH and CDR2 is LQKENI. The CDR3 is CASSGQGLSGANVLTF. DNA of the CDR3: TGTGCCAGCTCGGGACAGGGACTCTCTGGGGCCAACGTCCTGACTTTC.

As regards this clone: Other DNA variants within this sample encode the same CDR3. V is TRBV29-1 and J is TRBJ2-3; 9 nucleotides agree with TRBD2. The V gene's germline CDR1 is SQVTM and CDR2 ANQGSEA. This CDR3 spans 13 amino acids. V was clipped by 6 bases and J by 1 base; unmatched bases: 2. CDR3 coding DNA: TGCAGCGTGAGCGGGGGGCGCACAGATACGCAGTATTTT. Residues: CSVSGGRTDTQYF.

The chain has TRBV30 and TRBJ1-4; 7 positions agree with TRBD1. The germline V gene has CDR1 GTSNPN and CDR2 SVGIG (reference sequence). The CDR3 sequence is 13 residues long. The chain's CDR3 is CAGTGASNEKLFF. CDR3 nucleotide sequence: TGTGCTGGTACAGGGGCCTCTAATGAAAAACTGTTTTTT. Drawing the rest from reference TRBV30 and TRBJ1-4, the complete variable domain is SQTIHQWPATLVQPVGSPLSLECTVEGTSNPNLYWYRQAAGRGLQLLFYSVGIGQISSEVPQNLSASRPQDRQFILSSKKLLLSDSGFYLCAGTGASNEKLFFGSGTQLSVL.